This section outlines one T cell receptor beta chain sequence together with its context. Antigen unknown. Germline is not matched at one junction end, which may reflect a read error. The data originate from a study of tumor and adjacent non-tumor tissue in lung cancer. Study-level information: There were about twelve adenocarcinoma, 2 squamous cell carcinoma and 1 small cell lung cancer cases. The patients, approximately nine men and a handful of women, were about 31 to 85 with stage I to III disease.

This CDR3 has 14 amino acids. Per the germline V gene, CDR1 is SGHNT and CDR2 is YENEEA. TCRbeta libraries were built with three rounds of nested PCR, modified from ARM-PCR. TCRdb passed the multiplex PCR reads through MiXCR, listing each CDR3 protein once. The sample consists of about 86,000 distinct CDR3 sequences, about 77% of them appearing once. Points from the study as a whole: Significantly higher TCR diversity was found in tumor than normal lung. Top 100 clones took a larger repertoire share in normal lung.

The template was RNA from unsorted bulk tissue. More than 3 cm separated this lung sample from the edge of the tumor. J is TRBJ2-1 and V is TRBV11-3; 7 bases match TRBD2. The sequence derives from a woman between 50 and 59 years old with non-small cell lung cancer. Input material: distant non-tumor lung tissue. Written as DNA, the CDR3 is TGTGCCAGCAGCCCCGCTAGCGGTAACGATGAGGAGTTCTTC. It translates to CASSPASGNDEEFF. Looking up the rest from reference TRBV11-3 and TRBJ2-1 gives the full variable domain: EAGVVQSPRYKIIEKKQPVAFWCNPISGHNTLYWYLQNLGQGPELLIRYENEEAVDDSQLPKDRFSAERLKGVDSTLKIQPAELGDSAVYLCASSPASGNDEEFFGPGTRLTVL.